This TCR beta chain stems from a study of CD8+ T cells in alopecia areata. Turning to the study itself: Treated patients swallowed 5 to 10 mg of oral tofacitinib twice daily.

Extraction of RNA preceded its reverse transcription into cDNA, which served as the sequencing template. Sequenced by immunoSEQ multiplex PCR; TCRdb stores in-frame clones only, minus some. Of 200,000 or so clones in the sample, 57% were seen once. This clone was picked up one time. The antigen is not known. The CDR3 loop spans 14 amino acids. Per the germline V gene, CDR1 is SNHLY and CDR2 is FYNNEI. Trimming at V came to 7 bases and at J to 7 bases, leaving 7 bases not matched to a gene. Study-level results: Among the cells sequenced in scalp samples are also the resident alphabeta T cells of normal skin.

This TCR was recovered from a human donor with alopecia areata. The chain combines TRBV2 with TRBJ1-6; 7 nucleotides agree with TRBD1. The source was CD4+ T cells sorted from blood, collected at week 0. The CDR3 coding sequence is TGTGCCAGCAAAGGGACAGACTTAAATTCACCCCTCCACTTT. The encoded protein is CASKGTDLNSPLHF.